This TCR beta chain is from a study of Ad26.COV2.S vaccination and SARS-CoV-2 variants. Only in-frame clones appear in the TCRdb table, and some are missing; sequencing was by immunoSEQ multiplex PCR. The sample has hundreds of thousands of clones, about 88% seen once; the top ten hold around 6.4%. V lost 5 bases and J lost 9; bases outside the gene matches: 6. CDR3 length equals 14 residues. Germline CDR1 and CDR2: SGHTA and FQGTGA. Treatment described: roughly 20 received Ad26.COV2.S at low or high dose, single or two shots; roughly 5 received placebo; per-sample allocation not given. Sample collection was performed on day 63 after the first vaccine or placebo injection.

This material consisted of peripheral blood, taken in a trial of Ad26.COV2.S vaccine versus placebo. The chain couples TRBV7-3 to TRBJ1-6, with TRBD1 matching over 8 bases. The sequence was collected from a person aged 18 to 59 who received the Ad26.COV2.S COVID-19 vaccine or a placebo. The CDR3 DNA sequence: TGTGCCAGCAGCGTCGACAGGGGCAGTTCACCCCTCCACTTT. This gives the protein CASSVDRGSSPLHF.